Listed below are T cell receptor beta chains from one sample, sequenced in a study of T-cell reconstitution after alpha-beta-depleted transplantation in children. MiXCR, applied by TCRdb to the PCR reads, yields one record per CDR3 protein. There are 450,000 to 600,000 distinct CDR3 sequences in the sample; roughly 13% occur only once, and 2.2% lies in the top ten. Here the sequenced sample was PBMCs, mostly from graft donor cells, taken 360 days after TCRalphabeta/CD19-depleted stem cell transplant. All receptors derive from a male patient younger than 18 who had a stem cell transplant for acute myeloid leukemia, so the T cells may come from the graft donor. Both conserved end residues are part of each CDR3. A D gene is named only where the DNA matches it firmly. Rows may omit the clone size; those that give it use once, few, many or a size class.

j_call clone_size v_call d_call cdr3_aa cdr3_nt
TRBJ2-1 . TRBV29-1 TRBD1 CSDRQGPSYNEQFF TGCAGCGACCGACAGGGCCCCTCCTACAATGAGCAGTTCTTC
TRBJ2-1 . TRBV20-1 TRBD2 CSAKSGRGNEQFF TGCAGTGCTAAGAGCGGGAGAGGCAATGAGCAGTTCTTC
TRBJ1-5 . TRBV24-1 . CATSIGDSNQPQHF TGTGCCACCAGTATCGGAGATAGCAATCAGCCCCAGCATTTT
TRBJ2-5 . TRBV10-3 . CATLPSPVETQYF TGTGCCACCCTCCCCAGCCCCGTTGAGACCCAGTACTTC
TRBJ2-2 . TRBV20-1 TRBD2 CSAGLAGVGELFF TGCAGTGCCGGACTAGCGGGAGTCGGGGAGCTGTTTTTT
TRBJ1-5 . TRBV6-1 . CASSEPVGPSSNQPQHF TGTGCCAGCAGTGAACCCGTTGGCCCTTCTAGCAATCAGCCCCAGCATTTT
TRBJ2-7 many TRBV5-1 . CASRGGYEQYF TGCGCCAGCAGAGGGGGATACGAGCAGTACTTC
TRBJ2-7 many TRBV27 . CASSLRAASYEQYF TGTGCCAGCAGTTTAAGGGCAGCCTCCTACGAGCAGTACTTC
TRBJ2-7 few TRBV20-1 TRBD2 CSARPPTSVRTYEQYF TGCAGTGCTAGACCACCCACTAGCGTAAGAACCTACGAGCAGTACTTC
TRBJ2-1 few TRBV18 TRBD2 CASSPLAGGVDEQFF TGTGCCAGCTCTCCCCTAGCGGGAGGCGTGGATGAGCAGTTCTTC
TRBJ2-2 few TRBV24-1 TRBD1 CATRKTGVYGELFF TGTGCCACCAGGAAAACAGGGGTTTACGGGGAGCTGTTTTTT
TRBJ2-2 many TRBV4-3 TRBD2 CASSQLSGMGTGELFF TGCGCCAGCAGCCAACTTAGCGGGATGGGAACCGGGGAGCTGTTTTTT
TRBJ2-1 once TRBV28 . CASSTPFLPASYNEQFF TGTGCCAGCAGTACCCCTTTTCTACCAGCCTCCTACAATGAGCAGTTCTTC
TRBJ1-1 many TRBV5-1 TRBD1 CASSLAGTGSYTEAFF TGCGCCAGCAGCTTGGCCGGGACAGGGTCTTACACTGAAGCTTTCTTT
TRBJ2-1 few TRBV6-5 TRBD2 CASSTSGRSLFYNEQFF TGTGCCAGCAGTACTAGCGGGAGGTCCCTCTTCTACAATGAGCAGTTCTTC
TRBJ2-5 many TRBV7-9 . CASTRTGRDQETQYF TGTGCCAGCACCCGAACGGGCAGGGACCAAGAGACCCAGTACTTC
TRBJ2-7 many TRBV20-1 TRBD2 CSARSRTSGINEQYF TGCAGTGCTAGATCCCGGACTAGCGGGATCAACGAGCAGTACTTC
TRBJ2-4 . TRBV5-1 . CASSLEQGRDIQYF TGCGCCAGCAGCTTGGAACAGGGTAGGGACATTCAGTACTTC
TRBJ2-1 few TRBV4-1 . CASSQTAVPLIEQFF TGCGCCAGCAGCCAGACTGCCGTGCCACTGATAGAGCAGTTCTTC
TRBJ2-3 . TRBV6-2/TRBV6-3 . CASSPRDNARQTQYF TGTGCCAGCAGTCCCAGGGACAACGCAAGGCAGACGCAGTATTTT
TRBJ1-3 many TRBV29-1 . CSVETDSGNTIYF TGCAGCGTTGAAACGGACTCTGGAAACACCATATATTTT
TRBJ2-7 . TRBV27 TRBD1 CASSAGTGVHEQYF TGTGCCAGCAGTGCCGGGACAGGGGTGCACGAGCAGTACTTC
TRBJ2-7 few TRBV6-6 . CASSYRLYYEQYF TGTGCCAGCAGTTACCGATTGTACTACGAGCAGTACTTC
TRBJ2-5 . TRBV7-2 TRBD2 CASSTPEGIGALRTSEETQYF TGTGCCAGCAGCACCCCCGAAGGTATCGGGGCGCTGAGGACTAGCGAGGAGACCCAGTACTTC
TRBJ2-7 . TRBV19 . CASGGAAYEQYF TGTGCCAGCGGGGGAGCGGCCTACGAGCAGTACTTC
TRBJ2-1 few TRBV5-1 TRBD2 CASSLVGLPDNEQFF TGCGCCAGCAGCTTGGTGGGACTACCGGACAATGAGCAGTTCTTC
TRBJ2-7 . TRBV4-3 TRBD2 CASSLSWTSGSYEQYF TGCGCCAGCAGCCTCTCTTGGACTAGCGGATCCTACGAGCAGTACTTC
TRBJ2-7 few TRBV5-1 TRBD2 CASSLAPAGVSYEQYF TGCGCCAGCAGCTTGGCCCCAGCGGGAGTCTCCTACGAGCAGTACTTC
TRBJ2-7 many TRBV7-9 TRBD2 CASSLWELADYEQYF TGTGCCAGCAGCTTATGGGAACTAGCGGACTACGAGCAGTACTTC
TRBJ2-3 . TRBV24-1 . CATSDFPSVGLTDTQYF TGTGCCACCAGTGATTTCCCAAGCGTGGGACTCACAGATACGCAGTATTTT
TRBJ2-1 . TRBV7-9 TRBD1 CASSSSGTGAGGEQFF TGTGCCAGCAGCTCTTCCGGGACAGGGGCGGGGGGTGAGCAGTTCTTC
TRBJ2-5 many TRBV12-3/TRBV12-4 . CASSSSRQETQYF TGTGCCAGCAGTTCTTCCCGGCAAGAGACCCAGTACTTC
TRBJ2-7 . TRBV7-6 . CASSAIDGPLYEQYF TGTGCCAGCAGCGCCATCGACGGTCCCCTCTACGAGCAGTACTTC
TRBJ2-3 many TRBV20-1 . CSARATGDTQYF TGCAGTGCTAGAGCCACGGGGGATACGCAGTATTTT
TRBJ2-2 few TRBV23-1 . CASSQRDQPNTGELFF TGCGCCAGCAGTCAAAGGGACCAACCCAACACCGGGGAGCTGTTTTTT
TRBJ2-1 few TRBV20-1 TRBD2 CSGGRTAYNEQFF TGCAGCGGCGGGAGAACGGCCTACAATGAGCAGTTCTTC
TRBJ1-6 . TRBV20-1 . CSASVTDYNSPLHF TGCAGTGCTAGTGTGACAGACTATAATTCACCCCTCCACTTT
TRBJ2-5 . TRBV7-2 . CASSLAGPGYQETQYF TGTGCCAGCAGCTTAGCAGGACCCGGGTACCAAGAGACCCAGTACTTC
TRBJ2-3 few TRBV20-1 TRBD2 CSAGGLAGGSTDTQYF TGCAGTGCCGGAGGACTAGCGGGAGGTTCGACAGATACGCAGTATTTT
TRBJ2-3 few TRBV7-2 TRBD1 CASIDSPQGVGDTQYF TGTGCCAGCATCGACTCCCCTCAGGGGGTGGGGGATACGCAGTATTTT
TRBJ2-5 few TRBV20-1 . CSARDVKELDSTQYF TGCAGTGCTAGAGACGTAAAGGAACTCGATAGCACCCAGTACTTC
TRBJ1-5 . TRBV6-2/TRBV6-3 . CASSAITGSVNQPQHF TGTGCCAGCAGCGCCATCACAGGGTCGGTCAATCAGCCCCAGCATTTT
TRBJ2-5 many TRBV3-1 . CASSQDFLAGTETQYF TGTGCCAGCAGCCAAGATTTTTTGGCAGGGACGGAGACCCAGTACTTC